Listed here is a single T cell receptor (beta chain). The record originates from a study of shared clonotypes between healthy human individuals. Tens of thousands of T cell genomes (about 0.3 ug DNA) went into each PBMC replicate. Method: immunoSEQ multiplex PCR; TCRdb's copy keeps in-frame clones and lacks some. The table records hundreds of thousands of clones, around 77% of them present only once. Per germline, CDR1 SGHRS and CDR2 YFSETQ. V was shortened by 1 base and J by 6 bases, with 8 bases between the two germline ends. The CDR3 is 13 amino acids. This chain joins TRBV5-1 and TRBJ2-1; no clear D. The specimen was PBMCs. The sequence came from a woman in her thirties or forties in good health. Some clones in this sample may be carry-over from other donors' samples. Here the CDR3 reads CASSLIPGNEQFF. Written as DNA, the CDR3 is TGCGCCAGCAGCTTGATCCCGGGCAATGAGCAGTTCTTC. Together with reference TRBV5-1 and TRBJ2-1, the CDR3 gives the full variable domain: KAGVTQTPRYLIKTRGQQVTLSCSPISGHRSVSWYQQTPGQGLQFLFEYFSETQRNKGNFPGRFSGRQFSNSRSEMNVSTLELGDSALYLCASSLIPGNEQFFGPGTRLTVL.